The T cell receptor beta chain described here comes from a study of blood T cell repertoires in COVID-19. Trimming left V 6 bases short and J 5 bases short, with 7 bases between. Germline values: CDR1 LNHNV, CDR2 YYDKDF (reference sequence). The CDR3 covers 11 residues. Method: immunoSEQ multiplex PCR; TCRdb's copy keeps in-frame clones and lacks some. The data hold around 94,000 clones, with about nine tenths observed a single time. The specimen was peripheral blood. This receptor was obtained from a woman aged 45-65 years with COVID-19, enrolled during active disease. The chain employs TRBV15 and TRBJ1-1; D is ambiguous. The CDR3, as DNA: TGTGCCACCAGGAGGAGGACTGAAGCTTTCTTT. Translated, it gives CATRRRTEAFF.